This entry lists 17 T cell receptor beta chains sequenced from one sample in a study of blood T cell repertoires in COVID-19. Libraries were prepared by immunoSEQ multiplex PCR; TCRdb keeps only in-frame clonotypes and omits some of them. The sample lists fewer than 250,000 clones, roughly 85% occurring once. Specimen: PBMCs or T cells enriched from blood (not recorded which). The origin of the receptors is a woman in her forties or fifties who had been exposed to COVID-19.

The rearrangement joins TRBV6-5 to TRBJ1-4; no firm D call. The CDR3 sequence is 16 residues long. Germline loops: CDR1 MNHEY, CDR2 SVGAGI. The germline V and J ends were trimmed by 1 base and 0 bases, with 9 bases remaining between them. The CDR3 loop reads CASSYYSGATNEKLFF. CDR3 DNA sequence: TGTGCCAGCAGTTACTACAGTGGCGCAACTAATGAAAAACTGTTTTTT.

The CDR3 DNA follows: TGTGCCAGCCGGGGGAAGGGGACTGATGGCTACACCTTC. It translates to CASRGKGTDGYTF. This chain connects TRBV19 to TRBJ1-2; TRBD1 might be the D (5 bases). CDR1 is LNHDA, CDR2 SQIVND, per germline (reference sequence). CDR3 length: 13 amino acids. V was trimmed by 9 bases and J by 6 bases, leaving 17 bases between them.

This chain joins TRBV19 and TRBJ1-3; 11 bases align to TRBD1. Germline V gives CDR1 LNHDA, CDR2 SQIVND (reference sequence). After removal of 3 bases from V and 4 bases from J, the junction contained 5 bases not matched to a gene. The CDR3 loop spans 16 amino acids. The DNA of the CDR3 is TGTGCCAGTAGTATTGGGACAGGGGGTTTCGGAAACACCATATATTTT. Its translation: CASSIGTGGFGNTIYF.

The chain employs TRBV29-1 and TRBJ1-2; 7 bases are shared with TRBD1. The length of the CDR3 is 15 residues. J lost 3 bases, V lost 6 bases, and 13 bases had no gene match. CDR1 SQVTM and CDR2 ANQGSEA come from the germline V gene. CDR3 sequence: CSVGDRAPQDYGYTF. CDR3 bases: TGCAGCGTGGGGGACAGAGCGCCTCAGGACTATGGCTACACCTTC.

This chain links TRBV5-4 with TRBJ1-1; 9 nucleotides agree with TRBD1. This CDR3 comprises 14 residues. V shed 3 bases and J 6 bases; nucleotides not matched to a gene: 6. The V gene's germline CDR1 is SGHNT and CDR2 YYREEE (reference sequence). DNA for the CDR3: TGTGCCAGCAGCTCGGACAGGGGCCACTCTGAAGCTTTCTTT. It encodes CASSSDRGHSEAFF.

This chain uses TRBV6-5 with TRBJ2-7; TRBD2 matches 8 bases. This CDR3 has 12 amino acids. Germline CDR1 and CDR2: MNHEY and SVGAGI. V lost 6 bases, J lost 11 bases, and 9 bases stayed unmatched. The CDR3 loop is CASSSTTSGEYF. DNA of the CDR3: TGTGCCAGCAGCTCGACTACTAGCGGAGAGTACTTC.

The V and J genes are TRBV10-3 and TRBJ1-2; 12 nucleotides line up with TRBD1. CDR3 length: 17 residues. With V trimmed by 4 bases and J by 5 bases, 11 bases remained unmatched. From germline, CDR1 is ENHRY and CDR2 SYGVKD. The CDR3 DNA reads as TGTGCCATCAGTGCTGGGACAGGGGGCCGAGAAGTTTATGGCTACACCTTC. Translated: CAISAGTGGREVYGYTF.

V usage is TRBV4-3 and J usage is TRBJ2-2; 8 nucleotides align to TRBD2. Germline trimming cut 0 bases from V and 3 bases from J; bases unmatched to any gene: 3. The CDR3 extends over 16 amino acids. Germline V CDR1 and CDR2: LGHNA, YSLEER. The DNA of the CDR3 is TGCGCCAGCAGCCAAGACGCGGGGGGCTACACCGGGGAGCTGTTTTTT. It translates to CASSQDAGGYTGELFF.

The V gene is TRBV19, the J gene TRBJ1-1; D might be TRBD1 (5 bases). The germline CDR1 and CDR2 sequences are LNHDA and SQIVND (reference sequence). Trimming removed 5 bases from V and 1 base from J, with 11 bases in between. The length of the CDR3 is 14 residues. The CDR3 is CASSSGLKNTEAFF. The DNA of the CDR3 is TGTGCCAGTAGTTCGGGACTCAAGAACACTGAAGCTTTCTTT.

This clone was seen only once. The chain links TRBV2 to TRBJ2-5, with 13 bases identical to TRBD2. The trim removed 0 bases at V and 5 bases at J, leaving 6 bases unmatched. This CDR3 is built from 17 residues. CDR1 and CDR2 from the germline V gene are SNHLY and FYNNEI. This CDR3 reads CASSEALWGLAGETQYF. The CDR3 coding sequence is TGTGCCAGCAGTGAAGCGCTATGGGGACTAGCGGGGGAGACCCAGTACTTC. The full variable domain, in which reference TRBV2 and TRBJ2-5 provide the parts outside the CDR3, is EPEVTQTPSHQVTQMGQEVILRCVPISNHLYFYWYRQILGQKVEFLVSFYNNEISEKSEIFDDQFSVERPDGSNFTLKIRSTKLEDSAMYFCASSEALWGLAGETQYFGPGTRLLVL.

The chain recombines TRBV10-1 with TRBJ1-1; D gene ambiguous. Per germline, CDR1 WNHNN and CDR2 SYGVQD (reference sequence). The CDR3 spans 14 residues. Trimming removed 4 bases from V and 3 bases from J, with 12 bases in between. In DNA, the CDR3 is TGCGCCAGCAGTGGGACCCGGGGAGACACTGAAGCTTTCTTT. Translated, it gives CASSGTRGDTEAFF.

V and J are TRBV27 and TRBJ2-1; TRBD2 aligns across 9 bases. V dropped 5 bases and J dropped 4; count of bases not matched to a gene: 15. In germline, CDR1 is MNHEY, CDR2 SMNVEV (reference sequence). The CDR3 runs to 18 residues. The CDR3 DNA is TGTGCCAGCAGTGTCGGCCCAGGGCGGGGGGGCCCGTACAATGAGCAGTTCTTC. Protein product: CASSVGPGRGGPYNEQFF.

Worth noting for this clone: The sample carries other DNA sequences with the same CDR3. This chain connects TRBV19 to TRBJ2-3, with TRBD2 matching 8 bases. This CDR3 has 14 amino acids. Germline loops: CDR1 LNHDA, CDR2 SQIVND (reference sequence). J gave up 6 bases and V 3 bases, and 5 bases lay outside the gene matches. The CDR3 is CASSIGGASDTQYF. Written as DNA, the CDR3 is TGTGCCAGTAGTATCGGGGGGGCCTCGGATACGCAGTATTTT.

This chain connects TRBV7-3 to TRBJ2-3; D remains unclear. In germline, CDR1 is SGHTA, CDR2 FQGTGA. CDR3 length: 14 amino acids. With 1 base removed from V and 1 base from J, the gap between germline ends came to 6 bases. This CDR3 is CASSLNRGTDTQYF. For the CDR3, the DNA is TGTGCCAGCAGCTTAAACCGGGGCACAGATACGCAGTATTTT. Variable domain in full (rest from reference TRBV7-3 and TRBJ2-3): GAGVSQTPSNKVTEKGKYVELRCDPISGHTALYWYRQSLGQGPEFLIYFQGTGAADDSGLPNDRFFAVRPEGSVSTLKIQRTERGDSAVYLCASSLNRGTDTQYFGPGTRLTVL.

The chain combines TRBV13 with TRBJ1-1, with D hard to call. The V and J ends lost 0 bases and 0 bases respectively, with 11 bases between them. Germline CDR1 PRHDT, CDR2 FYEKMQ (reference sequence). CDR3 length equals 16 residues. The CDR3 protein is CASSLGWPSMNTEAFF. CDR3 DNA sequence: TGTGCCAGCAGCTTAGGGTGGCCAAGTATGAACACTGAAGCTTTCTTT.

This sequence joins TRBV2 and TRBJ1-4; D is possibly TRBD1 (6 bases). With 6 bases removed from V and 11 bases from J, the gap between germline ends came to 19 bases. Looked up from germline, CDR1 is SNHLY and CDR2 is FYNNEI. This CDR3 contains 14 residues. In DNA, the CDR3 is TGTGCCAGCAGCCCAAGAGGTACAGGGCGGAAACTGTTTTTT. Its protein is CASSPRGTGRKLFF.

This rearrangement joins TRBV2 to TRBJ1-5; a weak D match, TRBD1 (5 bases). CDR3 size: 13 residues. Per germline, CDR1 SNHLY and CDR2 FYNNEI. The CDR3 bases are TGTGCAGCGGGGGGGGATAGCAATCAGCCCCAGCATTTT. Its protein is CAAGGDSNQPQHF.